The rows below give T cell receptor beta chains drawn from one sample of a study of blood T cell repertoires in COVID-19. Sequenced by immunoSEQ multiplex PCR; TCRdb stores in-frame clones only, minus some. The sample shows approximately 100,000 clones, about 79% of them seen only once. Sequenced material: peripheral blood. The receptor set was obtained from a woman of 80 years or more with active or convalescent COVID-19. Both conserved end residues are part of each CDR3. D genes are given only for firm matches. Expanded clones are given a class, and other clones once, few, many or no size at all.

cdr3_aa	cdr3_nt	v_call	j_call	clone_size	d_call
CASSPGANQPQHF	TGTGCCAGCAGTCCTGGGGCAAATCAGCCCCAGCATTTT	TRBV6-6	TRBJ1-5	.	.
CASSPPGETCQPQHF	TGTGCCAGCAGCCCCCCGGGAGAGACTTGTCAGCCCCAGCATTTT	TRBV9	TRBJ1-5	.	.
CAWSSNTGRAFF	TGTGCCTGGAGTTCCAACACCGGGAGAGCTTTCTTT	TRBV30	TRBJ1-1	once	.
CASSSQGGTEAFF	TGTGCCAGTAGTAGCCAAGGGGGCACTGAAGCTTTCTTT	TRBV19	TRBJ1-1	.	.
CASSSEGTSSYEQYF	TGTGCCAGCAGCTCCGAAGGGACAAGCTCCTACGAGCAGTACTTC	TRBV13	TRBJ2-7	.	.
CASSTSGPGETQYF	TGTGCCAGCAGTACCTCGGGTCCCGGAGAGACCCAGTACTTC	TRBV6-5	TRBJ2-5	.	.
CASSWDRRDRGDTGELFF	TGTGCCAGCAGCTGGGACCGTCGGGACAGGGGTGACACCGGGGAGCTGTTTTTT	TRBV7-9	TRBJ2-2	.	TRBD1
CASKTPGTARGDTQYF	TGTGCCAGCAAAACCCCCGGGACAGCCAGGGGTGATACGCAGTATTTT	TRBV27	TRBJ2-3	.	TRBD1
CASSLTQLAGSSYNEQFF	TGTGCCAGCAGCCTAACACAACTAGCGGGGAGCTCCTACAATGAGCAGTTCTTC	TRBV13	TRBJ2-1	once	TRBD2
CASSPSQGSWEKLFF	TGTGCCAGCAGCCCATCTCAGGGGTCGTGGGAAAAACTGTTTTTT	TRBV9	TRBJ1-4	.	.
CASSNLRVNTIYF	TGTGCCAGCAGTAACCTCAGGGTTAACACCATATATTTT	TRBV5-6	TRBJ1-3	.	.
CASSPIINSGRGETQYF	TGTGCCAGCTCACCGATTATTAACAGCGGCCGAGGGGAGACCCAGTACTTC	TRBV18	TRBJ2-5	.	.
CASSYLLAGGPEQFF	TGTGCCAGCAGTTACCTCCTAGCGGGGGGGCCTGAGCAGTTCTTC	TRBV6-2/TRBV6-3	TRBJ2-1	.	TRBD2
CASSLAGTVSYEQYF	TGTGCCAGCAGCTTAGCCGGGACAGTGAGCTACGAGCAGTACTTC	TRBV5-4	TRBJ2-7	.	TRBD1
CASTPGLRLTIYF	TGTGCCAGCACCCCCGGTTTGCGTCTAACCATATATTTT	TRBV6-2/TRBV6-3	TRBJ1-3	.	.
CASSWPGGVETQYF	TGTGCCAGCAGCTGGCCGGGAGGGGTAGAGACCCAGTACTTC	TRBV5-5	TRBJ2-5	.	TRBD2
CASSYNLLTLLNNQPQHF	TGTGCCAGCAGTTACAATCTACTCACCTTACTTAACAATCAGCCCCAGCATTTT	TRBV6-2/TRBV6-3	TRBJ1-5	once	.
CASSPQIFLAKNIQYF	TGTGCCAGCAGCCCCCAGATTTTTCTAGCCAAAAACATTCAGTACTTC	TRBV28	TRBJ2-4	.	.
CASMYRPDQPQHF	TGTGCCAGTATGTACAGGCCGGATCAGCCCCAGCATTTT	TRBV19	TRBJ1-5	.	.
CASSFAGGQAEQYF	TGTGCCAGCAGTTTTGCAGGGGGTCAAGCCGAGCAGTACTTC	TRBV28	TRBJ2-7	.	TRBD1
CASSLVGASYGYTF	TGTGCCAGCAGCTTGGTAGGGGCCTCCTATGGCTACACCTTC	TRBV5-4	TRBJ1-2	.	.
CATSRVGTGEAFF	TGTGCCACCAGCAGAGTAGGGACAGGAGAAGCTTTCTTT	TRBV15	TRBJ1-1	.	TRBD1
CASSYSGGTGAGYTF	TGTGCCAGCAGCTACTCGGGCGGGACAGGGGCTGGCTACACCTTC	TRBV14	TRBJ1-2	few	TRBD1
CASSSYRVLNTEAFF	TGTGCCAGCTCAAGTTACAGGGTGCTGAACACTGAAGCTTTCTTT	TRBV18	TRBJ1-1	.	.
CASRRGHQTTIYF	TGTGCCAGCAGAAGGGGACATCAGACCACCATATATTTT	TRBV6-5	TRBJ1-3	.	.
CASSGGRQGANEQYF	TGTGCCAGCAGTGGTGGGCGGCAGGGGGCTAACGAGCAGTACTTC	TRBV27	TRBJ2-7	.	TRBD1
CASSLDQANTEAFF	TGTGCCAGCAGCTTGGATCAGGCTAACACTGAAGCTTTCTTT	TRBV5-5	TRBJ1-1	.	.
CASSSTSQETQYF	TGTGCCAGCTCCTCAACTAGTCAAGAGACCCAGTACTTC	TRBV18	TRBJ2-5	.	.
CASTLLWTAGNTIYF	TGTGCCAGCACTTTACTATGGACAGCTGGAAACACCATATATTTT	TRBV28	TRBJ1-3	.	.
CASSQQGQGPQHF	TGTGCCAGTAGTCAACAGGGACAAGGGCCCCAGCATTTT	TRBV19	TRBJ1-5	.	.
CASSWGASYEKLFF	TGTGCCAGCAGTTGGGGAGCCTCCTATGAAAAACTGTTTTTT	TRBV28	TRBJ1-4	.	.
CATLDREYGYTF	TGTGCCACCTTGGACAGAGAGTATGGCTACACCTTC	TRBV28	TRBJ1-2	once	.
CASSIDSNTEAFF	TGTGCCAGCAGCATCGACAGCAACACTGAAGCTTTCTTT	TRBV7-8	TRBJ1-1	.	.
CASSYPRQGGNEQYF	TGTGCCAGCAGTTACCCCCGACAGGGGGGGAACGAGCAGTACTTC	TRBV6-2/TRBV6-3	TRBJ2-7	.	TRBD1
CASSLGTTAEKLFF	TGCGCCAGCAGCCTAGGGACAACCGCGGAAAAACTGTTTTTT	TRBV5-1	TRBJ1-4	.	.
CASSQESQWTRSDEKLFF	TGTGCCAGCAGCCAGGAAAGTCAGTGGACAAGGAGCGATGAAAAACTGTTTTTT	TRBV3-1/TRBV3-2	TRBJ1-4	.	.
CASSIAPGVTEAFF	TGTGCCAGTAGTATAGCGCCGGGGGTCACTGAAGCTTTCTTT	TRBV19	TRBJ1-1	.	.
CAIRAGTGVMNTEAFF	TGTGCCATCAGGGCCGGGACAGGGGTGATGAACACTGAAGCTTTCTTT	TRBV10-3	TRBJ1-1	.	TRBD1
CASSLPDTGGAGLYNSPLHF	TGTGCCAGCAGTTTACCCGATACAGGGGGCGCAGGTTTATATAATTCACCCCTCCACTTT	TRBV28	TRBJ1-6	once	TRBD1
CASSPPPGGETQYF	TGTGCCAGCTCACCACCCCCAGGGGGAGAGACCCAGTACTTC	TRBV18	TRBJ2-5	once	TRBD1
CASSLQGYDNQPQHF	TGTGCCAGCAGTCTACAGGGATATGACAATCAGCCCCAGCATTTT	TRBV27	TRBJ1-5	.	.
CASSEPGSGANVLTF	TGTGCCAGCAGTGAGCCGGGGAGTGGGGCCAACGTCCTGACTTTC	TRBV6-1	TRBJ2-6	once	.
CAWSDTTGVKVQRLAFF	TGTGCCTGGAGTGATACAACAGGGGTAAAAGTCCAGCGGCTAGCTTTCTTT	TRBV30	TRBJ1-1	.	TRBD1
CSVDAGSYEQYF	TGCAGCGTTGACGCCGGGTCCTACGAGCAGTACTTC	TRBV29-1	TRBJ2-7	.	.
CASSLVEEEAFF	TGTGCCAGCAGTTTAGTAGAAGAAGAAGCTTTCTTT	TRBV12-3/TRBV12-4	TRBJ1-1	.	.
CASSPLSGALSEQFF	TGTGCCAGCAGCCCCCTTTCGGGAGCTTTGAGTGAGCAGTTCTTC	TRBV7-9	TRBJ2-1	.	.
CASSPGGGQGVANYGYTF	TGCGCCAGCAGCCCGGGTGGGGGACAGGGGGTCGCTAACTATGGCTACACCTTC	TRBV4-1	TRBJ1-2	.	TRBD1
CASSYSGTGSYGYTF	TGTGCCAGCAGTTACTCTGGGACAGGGAGCTATGGCTACACCTTC	TRBV6-6	TRBJ1-2	.	TRBD1
CASSLSGRAKNIQYF	TGTGCCAGCAGTCTAAGCGGGCGAGCCAAAAACATTCAGTACTTC	TRBV28	TRBJ2-4	.	.
CASSVGGQGAKNIQYF	TGTGCCAGCAGCGTAGGAGGACAGGGAGCCAAAAACATTCAGTACTTC	TRBV9	TRBJ2-4	.	TRBD1
CASSLDRDQPQHF	TGTGCCAGCAGCCTTGACAGGGATCAGCCCCAGCATTTT	TRBV27	TRBJ1-5	.	TRBD1
CASSSQGAGDGYTF	TGTGCCAGCAGCTCACAGGGGGCCGGAGATGGCTACACCTTC	TRBV7-2	TRBJ1-2	.	TRBD1
CASSLGGVSTDTQYF	TGTGCCAGCAGCTTAGGCGGGGTTAGCACAGATACGCAGTATTTT	TRBV7-2	TRBJ2-3	few	.
CASSRQGPLLNEQFF	TGTGCCAGCAGCAGACAGGGCCCCCTGCTTAATGAGCAGTTCTTC	TRBV5-6	TRBJ2-1	.	TRBD1
CASRFDRASSDTQYF	TGTGCCAGCAGATTTGACAGGGCCAGCTCAGATACGCAGTATTTT	TRBV5-4	TRBJ2-3	few	TRBD1
CASSLIADYTGELFF	TGTGCCAGCAGTTTAATAGCGGATTACACCGGGGAGCTGTTTTTT	TRBV28	TRBJ2-2	.	.
CASSSTGDYGYTF	TGCGCCAGCAGCTCGACAGGGGACTATGGCTACACCTTC	TRBV5-1	TRBJ1-2	few	TRBD1
CASSLEAAYGYTF	TGTGCCAGCAGTTTAGAGGCAGCCTATGGCTACACCTTC	TRBV28	TRBJ1-2	.	.